Given below is one T cell receptor (beta chain) in context. Only a few counts were recorded for this clone. Its antigen is currently not known. Nothing much larger sits one base from this clone, and base qualities are not available. As encoded in the germline V gene, CDR1 is MDHEN while CDR2 is SYDVKM. V drops 5 bases and J drops 7 bases, leaving 15 bases in between. From the cysteine through the phenylalanine, the CDR3 covers 13 amino acids. The kept DNA is CDR3 alone, 39 bases in frame from the first base. TCRbeta CDR3 regions were amplified from genomic DNA using the immunoSEQ Assay, a bias-controlled multiplex PCR. Concerning the study's data processing: The number of nucleated cells in each sample was estimated from the amplification of reference gene primers within the assay. To quantify the absolute abundance of each unique TCRbeta CDR3 rearrangement, sequence reads were collapsed and filtered. For each sample, productive Simpson clonality was calculated as the square root of Simpson's diversity index across productive rearrangements. TCRdb took this table from immuneACCESS and kept in-frame rearrangements with V and J called. Such tables lack part of the clones; where checked against another copy, unresolved V genes explain under half of the gap, and the rest is unexplained. From that table come the V and J calls and clone size; the DNA was used to work out D and trimming. The sample contains some 90,000 clones, around 80% of them found a single time. Clones ranked in the top ten supply under 20% of the sample.

This entry belongs to a study of blood T cell repertoires in COVID-19 (dated by TCRdb to the early 2020s). Study-level background: Samples from collaborators originated in the United States, Italy and Spain and spanned both the acute and convalescent phases of COVID-19. The material from the prospective study consisted of cDNA or gDNA derived from T cells, B-cell-depleted T cells, or PBMCs. Subjects who had been exposed to COVID-19, were actively infected with it, or had recovered from it provided the deeply sampled blood TCRbeta repertoires that made up the dataset. The repertoires were released in a freely available public database intended as a resource for research on the immune response to SARS-CoV-2. The samples were drawn from the first 160 participants of the ongoing ImmuneRACE study and from some 1,300 subjects provided by 6 global collaborators. The sample metadata nearly always contained a de-identified subject ID, COVID-19 status, age in years and sex. Where available, HLA class I and class II types were obtained from metadata supplied by the sample provider rather than from assay-based typing. The full study reports these points: The quantity of clinical and demographic metadata differed by source and by participant and was supplied without curation.

Collaborating institutions collected whole blood in K2EDTA tubes following their own protocols. Collaborator samples were shipped for TCRbeta analysis as frozen whole blood, isolated PBMCs, or DNA extracted from either sample type. The receptor comes from a human donor in a cohort sampled during active COVID-19. Sequencing input: peripheral blood. In this chain, TRBV28 is recombined with TRBJ2-7; TRBD2 is a possible D gene, resting on 5 matching bases. The DNA sequence is TGTGCCAGCAGTACCCTAGCTCCCGCGGAGCAGTACTTC. The encoded protein is CASSTLAPAEQYF.